This record concerns one T cell receptor beta chain sequence. Its antigen is still unknown. This table comes from immunoSEQ multiplex PCR, and its TCRdb copy is limited to in-frame clones, with some not included. The sample lists more than 50,000 clones; roughly 89% were seen once. These data are taken from a study of graft-versus-host responses after intestinal transplantation. In the study overall: Multivisceral, liver-intestinal, or isolated intestinal grafts went to recipients.

Researchers processed graft tissue to release intraepithelial and lamina propria lymphocytes. General study points: GvH clones occurred in recipient marrow; some first appeared in ileum or blood.

Germline CDR1 is MGHDK and CDR2 is SYGVNS. The V end was cut by 6 bases, the J end by 6 bases, with 12 bases between. This CDR3 has 14 residues. The starting material was ileum tissue, obtained 357 days after transplant. The chain employs TRBV25-1 and TRBJ1-6; D possibly corresponds to TRBD1 (6 bases). The sequence derives from a human patient who received an intestinal transplant, so some T cells may come from the graft donor. In DNA, the CDR3 is TGTGCCAGCAGATCGACAGGTGGTAATTCACCCCTCCACTTT. This encodes CASRSTGGNSPLHF.